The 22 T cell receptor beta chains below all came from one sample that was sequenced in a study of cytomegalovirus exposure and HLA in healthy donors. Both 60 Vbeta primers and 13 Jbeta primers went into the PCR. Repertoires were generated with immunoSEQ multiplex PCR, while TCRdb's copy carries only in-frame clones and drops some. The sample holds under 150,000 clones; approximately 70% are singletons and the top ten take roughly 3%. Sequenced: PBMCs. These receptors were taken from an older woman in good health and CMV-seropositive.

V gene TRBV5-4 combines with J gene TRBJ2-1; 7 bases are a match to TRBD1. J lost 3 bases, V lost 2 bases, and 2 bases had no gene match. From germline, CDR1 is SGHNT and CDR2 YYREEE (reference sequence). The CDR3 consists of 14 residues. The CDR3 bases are TGTGCCAGCAGCTTAGGGGACAGCTACAATGAGCAGTTCTTC. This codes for CASSLGDSYNEQFF.

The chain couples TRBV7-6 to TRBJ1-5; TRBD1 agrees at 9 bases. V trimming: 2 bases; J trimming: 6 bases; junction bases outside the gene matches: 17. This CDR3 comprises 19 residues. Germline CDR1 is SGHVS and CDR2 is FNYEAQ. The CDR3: CASSLTPLNRDRVSQPQHF. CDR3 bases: TGTGCCAGCAGCTTAACACCGCTCAACCGGGACAGGGTATCTCAGCCCCAGCATTTT.

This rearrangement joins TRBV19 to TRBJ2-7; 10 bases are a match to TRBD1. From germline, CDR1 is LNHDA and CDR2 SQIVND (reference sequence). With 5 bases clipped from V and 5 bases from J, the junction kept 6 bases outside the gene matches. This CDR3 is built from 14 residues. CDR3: CASSPGTGADEQYF. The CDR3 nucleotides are TGTGCCAGTAGTCCAGGGACAGGGGCCGACGAGCAGTACTTC.

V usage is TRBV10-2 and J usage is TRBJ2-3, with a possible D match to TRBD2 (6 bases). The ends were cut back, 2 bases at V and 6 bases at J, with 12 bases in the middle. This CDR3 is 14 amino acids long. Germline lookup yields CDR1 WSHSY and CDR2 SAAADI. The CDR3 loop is CASSEPGTSDTQYF. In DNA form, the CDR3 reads TGCGCCAGCAGTGAGCCCGGGACTTCGGATACGCAGTATTTT.

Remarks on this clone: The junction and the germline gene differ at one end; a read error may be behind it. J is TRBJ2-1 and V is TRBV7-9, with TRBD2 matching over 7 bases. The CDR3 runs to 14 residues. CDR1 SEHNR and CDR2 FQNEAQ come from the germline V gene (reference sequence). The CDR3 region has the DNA TGTTCCAGCAGCTGGGGCGGGGGAGGCAATGAGCAGTTCTTC. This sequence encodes CSSSWGGGGNEQFF. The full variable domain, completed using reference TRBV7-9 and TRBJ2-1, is DTGVSQNPRHKITKRGQNVTFRCDPISEHNRLYWYRQTLGQGPEFLTYFQNEAQLEKSRLLSDRFSAERPKGSFSTLEIQRTEQGDSAMYLCSSSWGGGGNEQFFGPGTRLTVL.

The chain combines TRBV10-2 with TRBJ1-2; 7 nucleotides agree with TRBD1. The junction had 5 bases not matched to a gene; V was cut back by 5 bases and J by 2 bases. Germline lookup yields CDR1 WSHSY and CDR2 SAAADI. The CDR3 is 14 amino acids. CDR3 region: CASSRQGENYGYTF. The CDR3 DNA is TGCGCCAGCAGTCGACAGGGTGAGAACTATGGCTACACCTTC.

The CDR3 loop reads CASSVVQNTEAFF. The CDR3 coding sequence is TGTGCCAGCAGCGTAGTCCAGAACACTGAAGCTTTCTTT. The chain uses TRBV9 and TRBJ1-1; no clear D gene. This CDR3 spans 13 amino acids. V dropped 0 bases and J dropped 1 base, with 4 bases sitting between them. Germline lookup yields CDR1 SGDLS and CDR2 YYNGEE.

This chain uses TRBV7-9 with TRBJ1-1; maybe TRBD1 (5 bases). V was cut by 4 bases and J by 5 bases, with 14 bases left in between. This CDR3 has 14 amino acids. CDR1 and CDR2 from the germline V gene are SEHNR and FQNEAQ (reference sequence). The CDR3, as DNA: TGTGCCAGCAGCTCGTCCAGGGTCTCGACTGAAGCTTTCTTT. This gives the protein CASSSSRVSTEAFF.

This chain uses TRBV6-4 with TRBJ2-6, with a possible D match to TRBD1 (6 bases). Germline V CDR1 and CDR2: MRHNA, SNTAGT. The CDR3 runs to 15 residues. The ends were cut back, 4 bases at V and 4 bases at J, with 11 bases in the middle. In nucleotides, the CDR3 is TGTGCCAGCAGTGCCTCAGGGGCCGGGGCCAACGTCCTGACTTTC. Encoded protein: CASSASGAGANVLTF.

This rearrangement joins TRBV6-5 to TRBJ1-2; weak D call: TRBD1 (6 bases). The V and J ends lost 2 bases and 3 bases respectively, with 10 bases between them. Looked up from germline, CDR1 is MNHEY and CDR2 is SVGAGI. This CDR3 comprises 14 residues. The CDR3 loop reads CASSYRGQHYGYTF. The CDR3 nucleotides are TGTGCCAGCAGTTACCGAGGACAGCACTATGGCTACACCTTC.

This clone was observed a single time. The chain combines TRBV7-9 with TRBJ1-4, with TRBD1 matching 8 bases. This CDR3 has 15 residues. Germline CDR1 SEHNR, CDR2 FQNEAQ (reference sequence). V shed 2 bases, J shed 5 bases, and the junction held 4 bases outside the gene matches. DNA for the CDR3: TGTGCCAGCAGCTTAACGGGACAGGAGAATGAAAAACTGTTTTTT. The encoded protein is CASSLTGQENEKLFF.

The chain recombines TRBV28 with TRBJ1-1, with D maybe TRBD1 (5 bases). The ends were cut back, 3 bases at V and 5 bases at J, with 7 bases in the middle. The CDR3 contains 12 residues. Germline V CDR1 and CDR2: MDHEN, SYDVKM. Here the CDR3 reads CASSLEGTEAFF. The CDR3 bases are TGTGCCAGCAGTTTGGAGGGGACTGAAGCTTTCTTT.

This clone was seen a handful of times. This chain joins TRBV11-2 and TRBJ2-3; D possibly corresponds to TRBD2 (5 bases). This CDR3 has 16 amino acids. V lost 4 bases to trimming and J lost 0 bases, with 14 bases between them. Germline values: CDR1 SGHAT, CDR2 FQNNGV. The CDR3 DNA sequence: TGTGCCAGCAGCTCAAGGACTGGGTCTAGCACAGATACGCAGTATTTT. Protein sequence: CASSSRTGSSTDTQYF.

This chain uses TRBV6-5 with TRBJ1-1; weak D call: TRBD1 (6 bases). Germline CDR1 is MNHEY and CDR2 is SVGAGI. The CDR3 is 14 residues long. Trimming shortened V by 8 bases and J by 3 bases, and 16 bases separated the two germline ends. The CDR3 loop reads CASSRTVRYTEAFF. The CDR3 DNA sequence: TGTGCCAGCTCCAGGACAGTTCGTTACACTGAAGCTTTCTTT.

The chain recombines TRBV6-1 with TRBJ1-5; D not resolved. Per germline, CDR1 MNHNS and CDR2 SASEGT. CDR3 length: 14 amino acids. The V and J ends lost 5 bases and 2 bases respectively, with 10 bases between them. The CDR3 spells CASSTGLGNQPQHF. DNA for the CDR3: TGTGCCAGCAGTACTGGACTCGGCAATCAGCCCCAGCATTTT.

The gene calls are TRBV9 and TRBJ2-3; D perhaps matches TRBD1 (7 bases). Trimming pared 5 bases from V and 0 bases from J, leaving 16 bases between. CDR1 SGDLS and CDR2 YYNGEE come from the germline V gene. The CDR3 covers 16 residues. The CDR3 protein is CASSWGDRFSTDTQYF. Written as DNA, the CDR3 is TGTGCCAGCAGTTGGGGGGACAGATTTAGCACAGATACGCAGTATTTT.

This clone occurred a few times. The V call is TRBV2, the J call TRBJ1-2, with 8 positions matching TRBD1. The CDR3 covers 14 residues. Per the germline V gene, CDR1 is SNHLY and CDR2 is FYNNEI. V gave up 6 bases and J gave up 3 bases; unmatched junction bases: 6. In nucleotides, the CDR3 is TGTGCCAGCAGAACCGGGACAGGTGACTATGGCTACACCTTC. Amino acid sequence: CASRTGTGDYGYTF.

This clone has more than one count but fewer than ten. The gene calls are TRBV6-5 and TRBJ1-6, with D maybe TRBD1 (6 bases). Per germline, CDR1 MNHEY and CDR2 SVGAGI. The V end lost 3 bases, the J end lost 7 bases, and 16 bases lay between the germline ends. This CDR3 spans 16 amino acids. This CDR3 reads CASSYGTGSYNSPLHF. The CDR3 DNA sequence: TGTGCCAGCAGTTATGGTACAGGGTCGTACAATTCACCCCTCCACTTT.

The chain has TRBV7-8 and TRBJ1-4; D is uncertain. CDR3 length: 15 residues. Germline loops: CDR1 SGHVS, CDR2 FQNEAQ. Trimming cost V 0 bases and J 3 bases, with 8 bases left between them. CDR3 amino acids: CASSLAVLSNEKLFF. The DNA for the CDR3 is TGTGCCAGCAGCTTAGCGGTACTGTCTAATGAAAAACTGTTTTTT.

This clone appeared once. Written as DNA, the CDR3 is TGTGCCAGCAGTTACTCTCTAGCGGGGGGAGATACGCAGTATTTT. The encoded protein is CASSYSLAGGDTQYF. The V gene is TRBV6-6, the J gene TRBJ2-3; TRBD2 matches at 11 bases. The CDR3 is 15 residues long. With V trimmed by 0 bases and J by 5 bases, 1 base remained unmatched. CDR1 is MNHNY, CDR2 SVGAGI, per germline (reference sequence).

The CDR3 sequence is CASSTGQLMNTEAFF. The CDR3 DNA reads as TGTGCCAGCAGTACGGGACAGCTAATGAACACTGAAGCTTTCTTT. The chain couples TRBV27 to TRBJ1-1; 7 positions agree with TRBD1. The J segment lost 0 bases and the V segment lost 5 bases, leaving 6 bases of the junction unmatched. The CDR3 consists of 15 residues. Germline CDR1 is MNHEY and CDR2 is SMNVEV (reference sequence).

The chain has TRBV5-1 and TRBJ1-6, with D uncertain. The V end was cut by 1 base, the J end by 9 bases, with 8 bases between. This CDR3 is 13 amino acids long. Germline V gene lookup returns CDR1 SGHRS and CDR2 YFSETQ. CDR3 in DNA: TGCGCCAGCAGCTTGTACGGTAGTTCACCCCTCCACTTT. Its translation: CASSLYGSSPLHF.